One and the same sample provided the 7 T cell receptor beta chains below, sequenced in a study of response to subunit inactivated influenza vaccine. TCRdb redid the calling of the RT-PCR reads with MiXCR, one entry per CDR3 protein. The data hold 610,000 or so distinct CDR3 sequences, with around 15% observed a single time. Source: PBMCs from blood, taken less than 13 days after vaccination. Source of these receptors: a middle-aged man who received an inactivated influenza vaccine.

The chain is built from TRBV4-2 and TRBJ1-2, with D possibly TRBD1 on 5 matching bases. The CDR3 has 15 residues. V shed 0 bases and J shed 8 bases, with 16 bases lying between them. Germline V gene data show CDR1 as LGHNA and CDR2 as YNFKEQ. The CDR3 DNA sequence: TGTGCCAGCAGCCAAGACTCGGGGGATCTGCGCGGCTACACCTTC. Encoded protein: CASSQDSGDLRGYTF.

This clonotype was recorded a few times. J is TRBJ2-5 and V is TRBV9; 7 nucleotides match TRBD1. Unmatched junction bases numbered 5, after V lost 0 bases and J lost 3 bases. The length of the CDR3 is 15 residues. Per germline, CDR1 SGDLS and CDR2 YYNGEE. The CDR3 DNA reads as TGTGCCAGCAGCGTAGACCCCGGGACAGAAGAGACCCAGTACTTC. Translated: CASSVDPGTEETQYF.

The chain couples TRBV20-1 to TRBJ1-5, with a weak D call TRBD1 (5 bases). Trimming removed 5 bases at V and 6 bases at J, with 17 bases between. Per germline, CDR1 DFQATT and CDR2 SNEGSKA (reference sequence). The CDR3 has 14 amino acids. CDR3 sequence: CSAGDPHMAQPQHF. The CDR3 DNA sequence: TGCAGTGCTGGGGACCCCCACATGGCTCAGCCCCAGCATTTT.

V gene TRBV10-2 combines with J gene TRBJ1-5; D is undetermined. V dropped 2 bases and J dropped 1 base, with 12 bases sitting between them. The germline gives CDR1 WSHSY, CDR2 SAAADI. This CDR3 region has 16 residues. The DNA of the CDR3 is TGCGCCAGCAGTGAGAGGGCAGGCCCCAGCAATCAGCCCCAGCATTTT. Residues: CASSERAGPSNQPQHF.

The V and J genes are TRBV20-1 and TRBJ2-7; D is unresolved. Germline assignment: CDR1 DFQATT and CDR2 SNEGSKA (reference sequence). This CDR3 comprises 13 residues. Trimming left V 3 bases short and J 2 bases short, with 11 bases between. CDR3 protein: CSASEPPTYEQYF. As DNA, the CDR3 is TGCAGTGCTAGCGAACCGCCAACCTACGAGCAGTACTTC.

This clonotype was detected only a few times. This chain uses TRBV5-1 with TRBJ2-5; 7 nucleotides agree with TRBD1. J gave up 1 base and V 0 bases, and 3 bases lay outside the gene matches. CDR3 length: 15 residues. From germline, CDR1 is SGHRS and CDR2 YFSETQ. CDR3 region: CASSLVGQAQETQYF. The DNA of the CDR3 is TGCGCCAGCAGCTTGGTCGGACAGGCCCAAGAGACCCAGTACTTC.

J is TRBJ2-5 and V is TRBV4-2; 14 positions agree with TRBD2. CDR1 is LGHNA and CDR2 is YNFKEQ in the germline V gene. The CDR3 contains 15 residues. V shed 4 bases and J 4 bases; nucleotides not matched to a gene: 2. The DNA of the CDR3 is TGTGCCAGCAGCCTTGGGACTAGCGGGAGAGAGACCCAGTACTTC. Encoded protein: CASSLGTSGRETQYF.